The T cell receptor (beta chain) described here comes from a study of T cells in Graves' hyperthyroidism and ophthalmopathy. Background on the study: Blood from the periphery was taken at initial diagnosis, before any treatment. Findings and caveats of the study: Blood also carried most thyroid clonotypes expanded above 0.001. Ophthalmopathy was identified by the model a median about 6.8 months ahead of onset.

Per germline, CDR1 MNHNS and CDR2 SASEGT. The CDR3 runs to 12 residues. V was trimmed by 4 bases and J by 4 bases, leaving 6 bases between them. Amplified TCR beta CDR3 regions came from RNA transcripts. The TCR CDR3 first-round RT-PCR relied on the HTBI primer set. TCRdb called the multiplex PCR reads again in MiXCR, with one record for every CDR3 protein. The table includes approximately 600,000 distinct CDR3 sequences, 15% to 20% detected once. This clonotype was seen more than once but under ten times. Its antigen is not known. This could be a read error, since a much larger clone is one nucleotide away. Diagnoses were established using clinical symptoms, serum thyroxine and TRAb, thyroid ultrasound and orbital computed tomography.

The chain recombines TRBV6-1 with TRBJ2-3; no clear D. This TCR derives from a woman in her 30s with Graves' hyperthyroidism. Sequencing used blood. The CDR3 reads CASSGSADTQYF. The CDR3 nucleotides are TGTGCCAGCAGTGGGAGCGCAGATACGCAGTATTTT.